The rows below give T cell receptor beta chains drawn from one sample of a study of blood T cell repertoires in COVID-19. The method was immunoSEQ multiplex PCR; TCRdb's version includes in-frame clones alone and lacks a portion of them. Found here are about 200,000 clones, about 85% of them singletons; the top ten hold around 20%. The sequencing sample was made of PBMCs or T cells enriched from blood (not recorded which). These receptors were taken from a middle-aged man who had recovered from COVID-19. Both conserved end residues are part of each CDR3. The D gene is left open where the match is weak. Clone size is not always given. Where it is, it says once, few, many or a class for expanded clones.

j_call clone_size cdr3_length d_call v_call cdr3_aa cdr3_nt
TRBJ1-1 few 13 NA TRBV19 CASSINTNTEAFF TGTGCCAGTAGTATAAACACGAACACTGAAGCTTTCTTT
TRBJ2-7 NA 15 NA TRBV30 CAWKYDTTSGYEQYF TGTGCCTGGAAATATGACACTACGAGCGGATACGAGCAGTACTTC
TRBJ1-1 NA 15 NA TRBV29-1 CSVTDGGVIDTEAFF TGCAGCGTTACCGACGGGGGAGTCATAGACACTGAAGCTTTCTTT
TRBJ1-2 NA 13 NA TRBV5-1 CASSPATGYGYTF TGCGCCAGCAGCCCGGCCACAGGGTACGGCTACACCTTC
TRBJ1-6 NA 15 TRBD1 TRBV3-1/TRBV3-2 CASSPRTGEDSPLHF TGTGCCAGCAGCCCCAGGACAGGGGAGGATTCACCCCTCCACTTT
TRBJ2-2 NA 14 TRBD2 TRBV5-1 CASSLDGGTGELFF TGCGCCAGCAGCTTGGACGGGGGGACCGGGGAGCTGTTTTTT
TRBJ2-1 few 13 TRBD1 TRBV7-2 CASSSQGLHEQFF TGTGCCAGCAGCTCACAGGGGTTGCATGAGCAGTTCTTC
TRBJ1-1 few 14 TRBD1 TRBV30 CAWGRQGLGTEAFF TGTGCCTGGGGCCGACAGGGGCTCGGAACTGAAGCTTTCTTT
TRBJ2-7 NA 14 TRBD2 TRBV5-1 CASSLGAGVGEQYF TGCGCCAGCAGCTTGGGAGCGGGAGTCGGGGAGCAGTACTTC
TRBJ2-7 few 17 TRBD1 TRBV4-1 CASSQVTFRDRGSEQYF TGCGCCAGCAGCCAAGTCACATTCCGGGACAGGGGTAGCGAGCAGTACTTC
TRBJ1-5 once 14 NA TRBV2 CASSDLTVDQPQHF TGTGCCAGCAGTGACTTGACAGTAGATCAGCCCCAGCATTTT
TRBJ1-1 few 14 NA TRBV5-1 CASSFRVGDTEAFF TGCGCCAGCAGCTTTCGGGTAGGGGACACTGAAGCTTTCTTT
TRBJ2-2 NA 14 TRBD1 TRBV9 CASSVQQGEGELFF TGTGCCAGCAGCGTTCAACAGGGGGAGGGGGAGCTGTTTTTT
TRBJ2-7 NA 15 TRBD1 TRBV30 CAWTPGQGATYEQYF TGTGCCTGGACCCCGGGACAGGGGGCCACCTACGAGCAGTACTTC
TRBJ1-6 once 14 NA TRBV5-1 CASSVEGPNSPLHF TGCGCCAGCAGCGTGGAGGGGCCTAATTCACCCCTCCACTTT
TRBJ1-2 NA 9 NA TRBV29-1 CSVDGGYTF TGCAGCGTTGATGGCGGCTACACCTTC
TRBJ1-1 NA 13 NA TRBV7-3 CASSLVQNTEAFF TGTGCCAGCAGCTTAGTACAGAACACTGAAGCTTTCTTT
TRBJ2-2 NA 19 TRBD1 TRBV7-9 CASSFPQQGQASGTGELFF TGTGCCAGCAGCTTCCCCCAACAGGGACAGGCCTCGGGTACCGGGGAGCTGTTTTTT
TRBJ2-1 NA 15 TRBD2 TRBV10-1 CASTTGTSGRNEQFF TGCGCCAGTACCACCGGGACTAGCGGACGCAATGAGCAGTTCTTC
TRBJ1-2 few 13 NA TRBV12-3/TRBV12-4 CASSSVRSYGYTF TGTGCCAGCAGTTCTGTTAGGAGCTATGGCTACACCTTC
TRBJ2-7 NA 15 TRBD1 TRBV15 CATSRGFRGQVEQYF TGTGCCACCAGCAGAGGATTCAGGGGGCAGGTCGAGCAGTACTTC
TRBJ1-6 once 15 NA TRBV7-8 CASSLMGSGNSPLHF TGTGCCAGCAGCTTGATGGGGAGTGGCAATTCACCCCTCCACTTT
TRBJ2-2 NA 16 TRBD2 TRBV7-2 CASSSLAGESTGELFF TGTGCCAGCAGCTCCCTAGCGGGAGAAAGCACCGGGGAGCTGTTTTTT
TRBJ2-1 NA 19 TRBD2 TRBV3-1/TRBV3-2 CASSQDRSTSGSLGNEQFF TGTGCCAGCAGCCAAGATCGATCAACTAGCGGGAGTTTAGGCAATGAGCAGTTCTTC
TRBJ1-2 NA 15 TRBD1 TRBV28 CASSLLSDRGAGYTF TGTGCCAGCAGTTTATTAAGCGACAGGGGAGCTGGCTACACCTTC
TRBJ2-3 NA 16 TRBD2 TRBV5-1 CASSEKLAGGPDTQYF TGCGCCAGCAGCGAGAAACTAGCGGGAGGACCAGATACGCAGTATTTT
TRBJ1-1 NA 15 NA TRBV25-1 CASSPGGAQNTEAFF TGTGCCAGCAGCCCTGGAGGAGCCCAGAACACTGAAGCTTTCTTT
TRBJ2-7 few 17 TRBD2 TRBV5-4 CASSLVPGLAGTYEQYF TGTGCCAGCAGCTTGGTTCCGGGACTAGCGGGAACCTACGAGCAGTACTTC